This T cell receptor (beta chain) emerged from a study of tumor-infiltrating lymphocytes in primary liver carcinoma. The overall study: Read depth, roughly 3.5 to 8 million productive TCRbeta reads, did not differ significantly between tissues. Study-wide findings and caveats: Blood's top-250-clone fraction was significantly lower than that of tumors (p = 0.039).

This clonotype occurred many times. What it binds is unknown. With around 450 ng total RNA as template and a constant-region primer, TCR beta cDNA was made. Generation of the TCR beta libraries relied on three nested multiplex PCR rounds using slightly modified ARM-PCR. The first two PCR rounds used TRBV1-TRBV30 primers with a Cbeta primer, approximately 10 cycles each. TCRdb used MiXCR to reprocess the multiplex PCR reads, holding one entry per CDR3 protein. The repertoire consists of around 37,000 distinct CDR3 sequences, with approximately 82% occurring once and the leading ten covering under 45%. From germline, CDR1 is SEHNR and CDR2 FQNEAQ (reference sequence). The CDR3 consists of 14 residues. V lost 4 bases and J 9 bases, leaving 13 bases between the germline ends. Bulk tissue was left unsorted, and RNA and DNA were co-extracted from roughly 20-30 mg of it. Patients in the cohort were treatment-naive and living with chronic HBV infection.

V gene TRBV7-9 combines with J gene TRBJ1-6, with D perhaps TRBD1 (6 bases). Sequenced input: tumor-adjacent normal liver tissue. This receptor was identified in a middle-aged man with primary liver carcinoma and hepatitis B virus infection. CDR3 DNA sequence: TGTGCCAGCAGCTCAGGGACATCGGGTTCACCCCTCCACTTT. Translating it yields CASSSGTSGSPLHF.